This T cell receptor (beta chain) was retrieved from a study of shared clonotypes between healthy human individuals. In the study overall: A couple of women and a few men aged 18 to 49 made up the donors.

The germline CDR1 and CDR2 sequences are MDHEN and SYDVKM. Trimming removed 3 bases from V and 0 bases from J, with 8 bases in between. The CDR3 length is 15 residues. Negatively enriched CD4+ T cells were divided by CD45RA into naive and memory. Some clones are missing from TCRdb's copy, which holds only in-frame ones; the method was immunoSEQ multiplex PCR. The sample has 650,000 to 800,000 clones; 72% are singletons. V gene TRBV28 combines with J gene TRBJ2-2; D uncertain. This clonotype originated in a woman aged 25 to 39 in good health. The sample was memory CD4+ T cells sorted from blood. Subset: CD45RA-negative fraction. The CDR3 region has the DNA TGTGCCAGCAGTTTGAGACCCCCGAACACCGGGGAGCTGTTTTTT. Its protein product is CASSLRPPNTGELFF.